This T cell receptor (beta chain) appears in the sequencing data of a study of T-cell reconstitution after alpha-beta-depleted transplantation in children. For TCRbeta, the library was prepared with unique molecular identifiers. TCRdb processed the PCR reads anew with MiXCR; each CDR3 protein has one entry. The repertoire holds roughly 500,000 distinct CDR3 sequences, with 32% as singletons. This clonotype was seen a handful of times. The CDR3 extends over 14 amino acids. Germline-derived CDR1 and CDR2 are SGHTA and FQGNSA. V was clipped by 5 bases and J by 0 bases, with 9 bases between them. This chain links TRBV7-2 with TRBJ2-3; no firm D call. The material was PBMCs from the stem cell graft donor, obtained from the stem cell graft. This sequence was found in a human donor who donated a stem cell graft to a child with aplastic anemia. The chain's CDR3 is CASSIGRSTDTQYF. The CDR3 region has the DNA TGTGCCAGCAGCATCGGGCGGAGCACAGATACGCAGTATTTT.